This entry lists 10 T cell receptor beta chains sequenced from one sample in a study of T cell changes during pregnancy in multiple sclerosis. Assay: immunoSEQ multiplex PCR; the TCRdb copy retains only in-frame clones and omits some. The table records approximately 52,000 clones, around 94% of them present only once. This sample comprised CD4+ T cells from peripheral blood mononuclear cells, obtained in the third trimester of pregnancy. The source of these receptors is a female donor with multiple sclerosis, enrolled in a pregnancy study.

V is TRBV6-5 and J is TRBJ2-2, with 9 bases lining up with TRBD2. This CDR3 is built from 15 residues. V shed 5 bases, J shed 4 bases, and the junction held 5 bases outside the gene matches. Germline V gene lookup returns CDR1 MNHEY and CDR2 SVGAGI. CDR3 amino acids: CASSPGTSFTGELFF. The CDR3 coding sequence is TGTGCCAGCAGTCCCGGGACTAGCTTCACCGGGGAGCTGTTTTTT.

Here the CDR3 reads CASSFLPRDRNIQYF. Here the CDR3 DNA reads TGTGCCAGCAGTTTTCTCCCCCGGGACAGAAACATTCAGTACTTC. This chain links TRBV27 with TRBJ2-4; 7 bases fit TRBD1. CDR3 size: 15 residues. The germline gives CDR1 MNHEY, CDR2 SMNVEV (reference sequence). V lost 3 bases to trimming and J lost 6 bases; unmatched junction nucleotides: 8.

The J gene is TRBJ2-2, the V gene TRBV19; D is uncertain. The CDR3 spans 14 residues. CDR1 and CDR2 from the germline V gene are LNHDA and SQIVND (reference sequence). Trimming removed 2 bases at V and 3 bases at J, with 7 bases between. This chain's CDR3 is CASSIIRDTGELFF. CDR3 bases: TGTGCCAGTAGTATAATTCGGGACACCGGGGAGCTGTTTTTT.

This rearrangement joins TRBV19 to TRBJ1-5; no clear D. V gave up 5 bases and J gave up 4 bases, with 12 bases separating them. CDR1 LNHDA and CDR2 SQIVND come from the germline V gene (reference sequence). The CDR3 is made up of 14 amino acids. CDR3 sequence (DNA): TGTGCCAGTAGTTCTGGTGCGGCTAATCAGCCCCAGCATTTT. This encodes CASSSGAANQPQHF.

V is TRBV10-3 and J is TRBJ2-7; 7 bases align to TRBD1. The J segment lost 5 bases and the V segment lost 2 bases, leaving 9 bases of the junction unmatched. The CDR3 contains 15 residues. Germline values: CDR1 ENHRY, CDR2 SYGVKD. CDR3 DNA: TGTGCCATCAGTGAGAGTGGACAGGCCCCAAACGAGCAGTACTTC. As protein: CAISESGQAPNEQYF.

The chain is built from TRBV4-1 and TRBJ2-1, with 10 bases identical to TRBD2. CDR1 is MGHRA and CDR2 is YSYEKL in the germline V gene. After removal of 1 base from V and 0 bases from J, the junction contained 12 bases not matched to a gene. This CDR3 has 20 residues. CDR3 sequence: CASSQAGGSGGALSYNEQFF. CDR3 nucleotide sequence: TGCGCCAGCAGCCAAGCCGGAGGAAGCGGGGGGGCCCTCTCCTACAATGAGCAGTTCTTC.

The rearrangement links TRBV5-4 to TRBJ2-7; the match to TRBD2 covers 7 bases. CDR3 length equals 15 residues. The V gene end was trimmed by 2 bases and the J gene end by 2 bases; junction bases not matched to a gene: 7. Germline values: CDR1 SGHNT, CDR2 YYREEE (reference sequence). The CDR3 is CASSFGGRDPYEQYF. The CDR3 coding sequence is TGTGCCAGCAGCTTCGGTGGGAGGGACCCCTACGAGCAGTACTTC. Looking up the rest from reference TRBV5-4 and TRBJ2-7 gives the full variable domain: ETGVTQSPTHLIKTRGQQVTLRCSSQSGHNTVSWYQQALGQGPQFIFQYYREEENGRGNFPPRFSGLQFPNYSSELNVNALELDDSALYLCASSFGGRDPYEQYFGPGTRLTVT.

The rearrangement joins TRBV4-2 to TRBJ1-6, with D uncertain. Germline V CDR1 and CDR2: LGHNA, YNFKEQ. V was cut by 0 bases and J by 2 bases, with 5 bases left in between. The CDR3 runs 15 residues. CDR3 protein: CASSQETAYNSPLHF. The CDR3 coding sequence is TGTGCCAGCAGCCAAGAAACAGCCTATAATTCACCCCTCCACTTT.

The chain combines TRBV5-1 with TRBJ1-5, with 7 bases aligning to TRBD1. The junction had 8 bases not matched to a gene; V was cut back by 4 bases and J by 4 bases. Germline CDR1 and CDR2: SGHRS and YFSETQ. The CDR3 has 15 amino acids. As DNA, the CDR3 is TGCGCCAGCAGCCTGACAGGGCTAGGGAATCAGCCCCAGCATTTT. Its protein is CASSLTGLGNQPQHF.

The gene calls are TRBV5-1 and TRBJ2-5; D is possibly TRBD2 (6 bases). This CDR3 spans 13 amino acids. CDR1 and CDR2 from the germline V gene are SGHRS and YFSETQ. Trimming took 4 bases from V and 4 from J, leaving 11 bases between them. CDR3 protein: CASSRDGGETQYF. The CDR3, as DNA: TGCGCCAGCAGCCGTGACGGGGGAGAGACCCAGTACTTC.